This entry is about one TCR beta chain. Profiling relied on immunoSEQ multiplex PCR, and the TCRdb table lists in-frame clones only, not all of them. The table has approximately 6,000 clones, about three quarters seen once. The CDR3 loop spans 18 amino acids. J lost 0 bases, V lost 6 bases, and 14 bases had no gene match. Germline CDR1 is LNHDA and CDR2 is SQIVND (reference sequence). This specimen belongs to a study of chemoradiotherapy in HPV16-positive cancers. Turning to the study itself: Functional T-cell assays on a couple of HPV16-positive patients' cells defined candidate HPV-specific clones and common TCR motifs.

Repertoires were sampled repeatedly during chemoradiotherapy. Sampling was performed from a patient who underwent chemoradiotherapy. The TCR sequence derives from a human donor with HPV-associated anogenital cancer. This chain uses TRBV19 with TRBJ1-3; 7 bases map to TRBD1. CDR3 sequence: CASRRGQDFVPSGNTIYF. CDR3 sequence (DNA): TGTGCCAGTAGGCGCGGACAGGATTTCGTCCCCTCTGGAAACACCATATATTTT.